This T cell receptor beta chain was sequenced in a study of blood T cell repertoires in COVID-19. The wider study: Acute and convalescent COVID-19 specimens originated in the United States, Italy and Spain.

Study processing details: Estimation of nucleated cell counts relied on the amplification of reference gene primers. Clones were sequenced by immunoSEQ multiplex PCR, and TCRdb holds only the in-frame ones, with some missing. D and trimming come from the DNA, and the V and J calls and clone size come from that table. The sample contains around 250,000 clones, approximately 87% of which appear only once. The germline gives CDR1 GTSNPN, CDR2 SVGIG (reference sequence). The CDR3 has 15 amino acids. V lost 2 bases to trimming and J lost 4 bases, with 14 bases between them. This sequence originates from a man between 60 and 75 years old who had recovered from COVID-19. The sample comprised peripheral blood. J is TRBJ1-4 and V is TRBV30, with D tentatively TRBD1 (6 bases). The CDR3 here is CAWSPRQVLNEKLFF. CDR3 bases: TGTGCCTGGAGTCCCAGACAGGTTCTTAATGAAAAACTGTTTTTT.